A selection of T cell receptor beta chains follows, all from one sample in a study of shared clonotypes between healthy human individuals. Sequenced by immunoSEQ multiplex PCR; TCRdb stores in-frame clones only, minus some. The table shows about 1.5 million clones, with more than 95% occurring only once. Sequenced: naive CD4+ T cells sorted from blood. The receptor set was obtained from a man aged 25 to 40 in good health. Both conserved end residues are part of each CDR3.

V	J	CDR3
TRBV9	TRBJ2-7	CASSARVEAGEQYF
TRBV6-1	TRBJ1-5	CASSEDGGGDQPQHF
TRBV15	TRBJ2-5	CATSSGTGAQWETQYF
TRBV28	TRBJ2-1	CASRRTRPYNEQFF
TRBV9	TRBJ1-2	CASSVEDEPAYGYTF
TRBV28	TRBJ2-1	CASSFVAFDQRASYNEQFF
TRBV28	TRBJ2-1	CATLPTGNSYNEQFF
TRBV5-4	TRBJ2-7	CASKKDRGAYEQYF
TRBV6-5	TRBJ2-7	CASRPPNNYEQYF
TRBV2	TRBJ1-1	CASSDRSGTGATEAFF
TRBV5-6	TRBJ1-4	CASSGSGQGFEKLFF
TRBV6-5	TRBJ1-5	CASSYSAAGDQPQHF
TRBV19	TRBJ1-1	CASSIWRVANTEAFF